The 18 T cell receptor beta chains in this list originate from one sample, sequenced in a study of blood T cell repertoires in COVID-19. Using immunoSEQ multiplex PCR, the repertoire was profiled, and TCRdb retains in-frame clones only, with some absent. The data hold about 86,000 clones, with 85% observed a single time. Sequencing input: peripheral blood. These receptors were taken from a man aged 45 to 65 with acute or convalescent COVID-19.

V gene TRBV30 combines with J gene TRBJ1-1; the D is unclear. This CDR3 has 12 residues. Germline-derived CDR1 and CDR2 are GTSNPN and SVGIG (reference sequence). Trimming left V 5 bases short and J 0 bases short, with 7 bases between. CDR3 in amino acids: CAWGLMNTEAFF. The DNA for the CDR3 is TGTGCCTGGGGTCTTATGAACACTGAAGCTTTCTTT.

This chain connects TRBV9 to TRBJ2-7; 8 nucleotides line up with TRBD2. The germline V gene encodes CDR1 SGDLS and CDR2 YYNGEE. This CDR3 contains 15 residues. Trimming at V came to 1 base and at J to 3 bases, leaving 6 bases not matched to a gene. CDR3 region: CASSVTGLEGYEQYF. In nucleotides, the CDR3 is TGTGCCAGCAGCGTAACGGGACTAGAGGGCTACGAGCAGTACTTC.

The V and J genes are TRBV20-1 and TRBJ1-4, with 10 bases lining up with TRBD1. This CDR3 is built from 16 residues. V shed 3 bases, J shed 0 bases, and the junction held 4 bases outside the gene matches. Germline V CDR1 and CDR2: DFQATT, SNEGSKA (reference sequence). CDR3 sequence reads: CSASWGQGTTNEKLFF. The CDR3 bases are TGCAGTGCTAGTTGGGGACAGGGGACAACTAATGAAAAACTGTTTTTT.

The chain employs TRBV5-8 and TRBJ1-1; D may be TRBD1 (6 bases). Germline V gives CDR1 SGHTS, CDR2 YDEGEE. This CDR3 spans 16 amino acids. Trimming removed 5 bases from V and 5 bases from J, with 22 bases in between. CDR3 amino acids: CASRDIRQDKRTEAFF. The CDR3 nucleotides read TGTGCCAGCAGGGATATTAGACAGGATAAAAGGACTGAAGCTTTCTTT.

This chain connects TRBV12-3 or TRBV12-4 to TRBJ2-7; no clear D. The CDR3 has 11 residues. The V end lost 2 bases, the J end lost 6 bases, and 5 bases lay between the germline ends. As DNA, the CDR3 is TGTGCCAGCAGTTTACAGTCCGAGCAGTACTTC. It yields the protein CASSLQSEQYF.

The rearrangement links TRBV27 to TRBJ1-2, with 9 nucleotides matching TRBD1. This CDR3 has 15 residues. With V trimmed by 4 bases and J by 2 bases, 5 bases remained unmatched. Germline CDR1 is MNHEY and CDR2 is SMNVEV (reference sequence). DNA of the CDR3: TGTGCCAGCAGTTCACAGGGGGCTGGGAACTATGGCTACACCTTC. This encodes CASSSQGAGNYGYTF.

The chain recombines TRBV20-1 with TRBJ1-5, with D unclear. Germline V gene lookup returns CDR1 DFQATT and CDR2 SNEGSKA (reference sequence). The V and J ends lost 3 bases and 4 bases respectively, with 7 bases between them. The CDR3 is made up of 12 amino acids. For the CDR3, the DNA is TGCAGTGCTAGTATGCTAAATCAGCCCCAGCATTTT. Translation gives CSASMLNQPQHF.

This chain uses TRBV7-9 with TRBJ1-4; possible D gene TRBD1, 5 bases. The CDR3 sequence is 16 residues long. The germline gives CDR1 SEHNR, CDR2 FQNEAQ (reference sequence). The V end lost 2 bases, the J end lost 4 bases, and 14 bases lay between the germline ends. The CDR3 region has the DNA TGTGCCAGCAGCTTACCCCTGGCGGGGGGTAATGAAAAACTGTTTTTT. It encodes CASSLPLAGGNEKLFF.

The CDR3 sequence: CASSVDYTGELFF. CDR3 bases: TGTGCCAGCAGCGTAGATTACACCGGGGAGCTGTTTTTT. The V and J genes are TRBV5-4 and TRBJ2-2; no firm D call. The germline gives CDR1 SGHNT, CDR2 YYREEE (reference sequence). Trimming took 4 bases from V and 3 from J, leaving 7 bases between them. The CDR3 totals 13 residues.

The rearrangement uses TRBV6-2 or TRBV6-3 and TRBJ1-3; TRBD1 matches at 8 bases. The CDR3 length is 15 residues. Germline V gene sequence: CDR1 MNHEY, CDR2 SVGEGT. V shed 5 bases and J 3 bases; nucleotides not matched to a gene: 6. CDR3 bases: TGTGCCAGCAGTACTCAGGGGGCGCTTGGAAACACCATATATTTT. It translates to CASSTQGALGNTIYF.

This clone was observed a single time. In DNA, the CDR3 is TGCGCCAGCAGCTTTACGCAGAGCGCAGCCTACGAGCAGTACTTC. It codes for CASSFTQSAAYEQYF. The chain has TRBV5-1 and TRBJ2-7, with D hard to call. The CDR3 sequence is 15 residues long. Germline CDR1 is SGHRS and CDR2 is YFSETQ. V was trimmed by 2 bases and J by 2 bases, leaving 14 bases between them. Full variable domain (rest looked up from reference TRBV5-1 and TRBJ2-7): KAGVTQTPRYLIKTRGQQVTLSCSPISGHRSVSWYQQTPGQGLQFLFEYFSETQRNKGNFPGRFSGRQFSNSRSEMNVSTLELGDSALYLCASSFTQSAAYEQYFGPGTRLTVT.

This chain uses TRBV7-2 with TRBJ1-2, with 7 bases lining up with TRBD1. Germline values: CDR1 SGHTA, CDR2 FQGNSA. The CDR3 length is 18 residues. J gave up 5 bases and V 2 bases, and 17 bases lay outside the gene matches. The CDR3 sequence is CASSLRDSNLPFQYGYTF. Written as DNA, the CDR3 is TGTGCCAGCAGCTTAAGGGACAGCAATCTTCCTTTCCAATATGGCTACACCTTC.

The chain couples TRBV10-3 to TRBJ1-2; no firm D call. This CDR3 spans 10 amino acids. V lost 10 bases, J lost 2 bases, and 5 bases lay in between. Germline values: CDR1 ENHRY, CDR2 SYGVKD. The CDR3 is CATQNYGYTF. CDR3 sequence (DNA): TGTGCCACCCAGAACTATGGCTACACCTTC.

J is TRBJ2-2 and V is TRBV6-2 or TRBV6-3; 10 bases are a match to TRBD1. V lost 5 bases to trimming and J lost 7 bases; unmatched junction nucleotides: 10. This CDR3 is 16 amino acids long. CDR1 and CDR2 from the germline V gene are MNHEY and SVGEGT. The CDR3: CASSPRGQGVGGELFF. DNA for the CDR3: TGTGCCAGCAGTCCCCGAGGACAGGGGGTCGGCGGGGAGCTGTTTTTT.

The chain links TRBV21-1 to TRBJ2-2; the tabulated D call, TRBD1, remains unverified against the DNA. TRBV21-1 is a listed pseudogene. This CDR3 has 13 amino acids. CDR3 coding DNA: TGTGCCAGCAGCAAAGCGGCTCCCGGGGAGCTGTTTTTT. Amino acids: CASSKAAPGELFF.

CDR3 sequence (DNA): TGTGCCAGCAGCTTGGGAGTGGCTCAGCCCCAGCATTTT. This gives the protein CASSLGVAQPQHF. The V gene is TRBV7-9, the J gene TRBJ1-5; D gene ambiguous. CDR1 and CDR2 (germline): SEHNR, FQNEAQ (reference sequence). Trimming removed 3 bases from V and 6 bases from J, with 9 bases in between. The CDR3 length is 13 residues. The full variable domain, its missing parts supplied by reference TRBV7-9 and TRBJ1-5, is DTGVSQNPRHKITKRGQNVTFRCDPISEHNRLYWYRQTLGQGPEFLTYFQNEAQLEKSRLLSDRFSAERPKGSFSTLEIQRTEQGDSAMYLCASSLGVAQPQHFGDGTRLSIL.

CDR3 nucleotides: TGTGCCAGCTCTCTCCGCGAGAGTCATGAGCAGTTCTTC. It translates to CASSLRESHEQFF. The gene calls are TRBV18 and TRBJ2-1; D remains unclear. Trimming cost V 6 bases and J 8 bases, with 14 bases left between them. Germline loops: CDR1 KGHSH, CDR2 LQKENI. The CDR3 spans 13 residues.

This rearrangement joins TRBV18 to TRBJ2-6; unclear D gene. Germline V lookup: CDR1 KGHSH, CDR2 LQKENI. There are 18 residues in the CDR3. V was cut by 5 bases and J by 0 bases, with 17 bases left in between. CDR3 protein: CASSSRPVTDSGANVLTF. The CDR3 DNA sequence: TGTGCCAGCTCAAGCCGACCCGTTACAGACTCTGGGGCCAACGTCCTGACTTTC.